This entry lists 15 T cell receptor beta chains sequenced from one sample in a study of technical replicates of blood from a few donors. Using immunoSEQ multiplex PCR, the repertoire was profiled, and TCRdb retains in-frame clones only, with some absent. Of tens of thousands of clones listed, 90% to 95% are singletons. Material for sequencing was T cells isolated from PBMCs. Every receptor here comes from a human donor in good health.

The V and J genes are TRBV30 and TRBJ1-1; D ambiguous. The V end lost 0 bases, the J end lost 4 bases, and 12 bases lay between the germline ends. Per the germline V gene, CDR1 is GTSNPN and CDR2 is SVGIG (reference sequence). CDR3 length: 14 residues. DNA of the CDR3: TGTGCCTGGAGTGTAGCGGGCTTGGGCACTGAAGCTTTCTTT. Encoded protein: CAWSVAGLGTEAFF. Drawing the rest from reference TRBV30 and TRBJ1-1, the complete variable domain is SQTIHQWPATLVQPVGSPLSLECTVEGTSNPNLYWYRQAAGRGLQLLFYSVGIGQISSEVPQNLSASRPQDRQFILSSKKLLLSDSGFYLCAWSVAGLGTEAFFGQGTRLTVV.

The chain is built from TRBV14 and TRBJ2-7; 10 bases agree with TRBD1. There are 19 residues in the CDR3. Germline CDR1 and CDR2: SGHDN and FVKESK. V was pared by 4 bases and J by 2 bases, with 17 bases of the junction left unmatched. CDR3 nucleotides: TGTGCCAGCAGCCGTCAAGAGGGACAGGGGAGATGGGCTACCTACGAGCAGTACTTC. This translates into CASSRQEGQGRWATYEQYF.

This chain connects TRBV27 to TRBJ2-7; 10 nucleotides match TRBD2. Germline V gene sequence: CDR1 MNHEY, CDR2 SMNVEV (reference sequence). V shed 4 bases and J 4 bases; nucleotides not matched to a gene: 7. The CDR3 extends over 15 amino acids. CDR3 coding DNA: TGTGCCAGCAGTTGGGATAGCGGGGGGAGTTACGAGCAGTACTTC. This codes for CASSWDSGGSYEQYF.

This sequence joins TRBV23-1 and TRBJ1-4, with 7 bases matching TRBD1. TRBV23-1 is annotated as an ORF whose role is uncertain. CDR3 size: 17 residues. Trimming took 0 bases from V and 7 from J; bases not matched to a gene: 11. The DNA of the CDR3 is TGCGCCAGCAGTCAATCCAGCACAGGGGCCTCGATTGAAAAACTGTTTTTT. It is translated as CASSQSSTGASIEKLFF.

The rearrangement uses TRBV11-2 and TRBJ1-3, with D possibly being TRBD1 (6 bases). The CDR3 totals 14 residues. V was trimmed by 4 bases and J by 0 bases, leaving 7 bases between them. Germline V gives CDR1 SGHAT, CDR2 FQNNGV. CDR3 residues: CASSSGHSGNTIYF. CDR3 DNA: TGTGCCAGCAGCTCGGGACACTCTGGAAACACCATATATTTT.

This chain links TRBV6-4 with TRBJ2-1; 16 bases agree with TRBD2. Per germline, CDR1 MRHNA and CDR2 SNTAGT. Trimming removed 6 bases from V and 7 bases from J; junction bases left unmatched: 6. The CDR3 has 16 residues. The CDR3 coding sequence is TGTGCCAGCAGGGGACTAGCGGGAGGGCCAATAAATGAGCAGTTCTTC. Encoded protein: CASRGLAGGPINEQFF.

In its sample, this clone was seen once. The chain couples TRBV2 to TRBJ2-1; TRBD2 aligns across 10 bases. Looked up from germline, CDR1 is SNHLY and CDR2 is FYNNEI. J was trimmed by 8 bases and V by 2 bases; bases with no gene match: 9. CDR3 length: 16 amino acids. The CDR3: CASSESTSGNLHEQFF. CDR3 nucleotide sequence: TGTGCCAGCAGTGAATCTACTAGCGGGAATCTTCATGAGCAGTTCTTC.

The chain carries TRBV20-1 and TRBJ1-2; a weak D match, TRBD1 (6 bases). V gave up 7 bases and J gave up 5 bases, with 8 bases separating them. The CDR3 is 10 residues long. Germline CDR1 reads DFQATT; CDR2 reads SNEGSKA (reference sequence). The CDR3 here is CSGDNYGYTF. In DNA form, the CDR3 reads TGCAGTGGGGACAATTATGGCTACACCTTC.

This chain uses TRBV7-9 with TRBJ2-1; perhaps TRBD1 as D (5 bases). CDR3 size: 16 residues. Per the germline V gene, CDR1 is SEHNR and CDR2 is FQNEAQ (reference sequence). V dropped 4 bases and J dropped 5 bases, with 18 bases sitting between them. CDR3 DNA sequence: TGTGCCAGCAGCTCGACAGAGACTTACTTTGACAATGAGCAGTTCTTC. As protein: CASSSTETYFDNEQFF.

V gene TRBV6-5 combines with J gene TRBJ1-2, with D perhaps TRBD1 (5 bases). Germline V gene lookup returns CDR1 MNHEY and CDR2 SVGAGI. Trimming pared 2 bases from V and 2 bases from J, leaving 6 bases between. The CDR3 length is 13 residues. CDR3 DNA sequence: TGTGCCAGCAGTTACGACAGAAACTATGGCTACACCTTC. This translates into CASSYDRNYGYTF.

The chain has TRBV13 and TRBJ2-1, with D possibly TRBD2 on 5 matching bases. Germline V gene data show CDR1 as PRHDT and CDR2 as FYEKMQ (reference sequence). The V gene lost 5 bases and the J gene lost 4 bases, with 15 bases spanning the gap. The CDR3 is 15 amino acids. The CDR3 DNA follows: TGTGCCAGCAGCACCCGGACTTTCACTTACAATGAGCAGTTCTTC. It encodes CASSTRTFTYNEQFF.

This sequence joins TRBV15 and TRBJ2-3; weak D call: TRBD1 (5 bases). This CDR3 region has 15 residues. The germline gives CDR1 LNHNV, CDR2 YYDKDF (reference sequence). V was trimmed by 3 bases and J by 4 bases, leaving 14 bases between them. DNA for the CDR3: TGTGCCACCAGCAGCAGCGACAGAGTATCAGATACGCAGTATTTT. Translating it yields CATSSSDRVSDTQYF.

The genes are TRBV11-1 and TRBJ1-2, with 8 bases aligning to TRBD1. V gave up 1 base and J gave up 2 bases; unmatched junction bases: 6. The CDR3 length is 16 residues. Germline CDR1 reads SGHAT; CDR2 reads FQDESV (reference sequence). The CDR3 protein is CASSLDSGQGNYGYTF. The DNA of the CDR3 is TGTGCCAGCAGCTTAGATTCCGGACAGGGCAACTATGGCTACACCTTC.

This clone has just one count. The gene calls are TRBV6-9 and TRBJ1-5; 10 positions match TRBD1. The V segment lost 4 bases and the J segment 5 bases; nucleotides outside the gene matches: 8. CDR3 length equals 16 residues. Germline lookup yields CDR1 MNHGY and CDR2 SVAAGI. CDR3 nucleotides: TGTGCCAGCAGTTTTACCGACAGGGGGCGAGATCAGCCCCAGCATTTT. Translated: CASSFTDRGRDQPQHF.

This clone has just one count. V and J are TRBV6-6 and TRBJ2-1; D remains ambiguous. Looked up from germline, CDR1 is MNHNY and CDR2 is SVGAGI (reference sequence). V was cut by 10 bases and J by 6 bases, with 7 bases left in between. The CDR3 has 10 residues. The CDR3 DNA follows: TGTGCCACCTTATTCAATGAGCAGTTCTTC. Protein: CATLFNEQFF.